Ten or more counts support the clone carrying this T cell receptor beta chain. This beta chain lies outside the target of a library built for alpha chains; its clone size means little. These data originate in a study of spatial heterogeneity in lung cancer. Study at large: The count of detected beta-chain sequences consistently exceeded that of alpha-chain sequences.

This sample's time point: sample taken at primary tumor resection. Extraction of whole RNA from tumor, nontumor lung or frozen PBMC preceded unsorted sequencing. The CDR3 sequence is 15 residues long. V gave up 1 base and J gave up 1 base, with 11 bases separating them. CDR1 is SGDLS and CDR2 is YYNGEE in the germline V gene. TCRdb re-called the 5' RACE reads through MiXCR, storing one row per CDR3 protein. The sample yields 11,000 or so distinct CDR3 sequences, 3.5% to 4.5% seen once. This specimen was PBMCs, taken at surgery. The receptor comes from a female donor with early-stage non-small cell lung cancer. This chain connects TRBV9 to TRBJ1-1; D ambiguous. CDR3 nucleotides: TGTGCCAGCAGCGTATCACCTGGGCCGAACACTGAAGCTTTCTTT. It is translated as CASSVSPGPNTEAFF.